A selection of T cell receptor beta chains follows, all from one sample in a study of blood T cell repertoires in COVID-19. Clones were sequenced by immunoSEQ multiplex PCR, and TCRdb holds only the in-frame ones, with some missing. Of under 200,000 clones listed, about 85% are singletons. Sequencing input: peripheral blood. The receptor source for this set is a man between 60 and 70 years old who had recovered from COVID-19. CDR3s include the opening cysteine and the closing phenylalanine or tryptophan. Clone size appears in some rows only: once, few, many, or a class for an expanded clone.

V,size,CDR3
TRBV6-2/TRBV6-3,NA,CASSLPSRLEQYF
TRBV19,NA,CASSPRPSGVTYGYTF
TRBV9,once,CASSVAGQGTNEQFF
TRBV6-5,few,CASTASLNYGYTF
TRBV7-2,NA,CASSLLTSGGFYNEQFF
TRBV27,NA,CASSSRRQGYSNQPQHF
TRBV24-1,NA,CATSDLSGGKEDTQYF
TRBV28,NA,CASSLMTYRGQETQYF
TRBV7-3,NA,CASSQTGYRGNTQYF
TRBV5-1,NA,CASSLGPIRNSPLHF